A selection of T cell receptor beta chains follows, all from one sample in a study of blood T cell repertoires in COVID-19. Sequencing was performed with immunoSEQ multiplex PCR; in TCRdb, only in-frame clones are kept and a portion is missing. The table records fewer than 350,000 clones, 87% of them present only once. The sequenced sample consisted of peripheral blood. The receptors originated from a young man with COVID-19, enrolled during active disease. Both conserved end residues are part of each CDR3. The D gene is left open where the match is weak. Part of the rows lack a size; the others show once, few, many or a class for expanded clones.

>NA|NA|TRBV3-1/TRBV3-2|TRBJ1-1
TGTGCCAGCAGCCAAGCTGGGGGAGGGGTCACTGAAGCTTTCTTT
CASSQAGGGVTEAFF
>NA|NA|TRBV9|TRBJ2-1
TGTGCCAGCAGCTTGCGACTAGAGGTCTGGCACAATGAGCAGTTCTTC
CASSLRLEVWHNEQFF
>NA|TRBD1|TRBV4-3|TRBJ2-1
TGCGCCAGCAGCCAAGATACCAGGGGGAATGAGCAGTTCTTC
CASSQDTRGNEQFF
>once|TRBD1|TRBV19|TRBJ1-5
TGTGCCAGTAGCCATATACCGCGACAGGGAGATCAGCCCCAGCATTTT
CASSHIPRQGDQPQHF
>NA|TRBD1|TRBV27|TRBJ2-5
TGTGCCAGCAGTTTTCTCCGACAGGGGGGGACCCAGTACTTC
CASSFLRQGGTQYF
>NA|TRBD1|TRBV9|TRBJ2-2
TGTGCCAGCAGCGTAGATTTTAGGGGAAACAGGGGAAGGACCGGGGAGCTGTTTTTT
CASSVDFRGNRGRTGELFF
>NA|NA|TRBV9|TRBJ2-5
TGTGCCAGCAGCCTACCCTCCGGGACAAGCCAAGAGACCCAGTACTTC
CASSLPSGTSQETQYF
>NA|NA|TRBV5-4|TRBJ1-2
TGTGCCAGCAGCTTGGGCCAGGGGCCCTCCCTTGTGGGTGGCTACACCTTC
CASSLGQGPSLVGGYTF
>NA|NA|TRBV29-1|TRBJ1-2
TGCAGCGTGGGAGGGCGAAACTATGGCTACACCTTC
CSVGGRNYGYTF
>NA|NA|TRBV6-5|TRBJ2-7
TGTGCCAGCAATAGTAGGCAGGGCGCCTACGAGCAGTACTTC
CASNSRQGAYEQYF